This T cell receptor beta chain is drawn from a study of T cells in women clearing cervical HPV infection (dated by TCRdb to 2016 to 2019). For the wider study: The cases were about two dozen women with histologically confirmed HPV16-related CIN3 or worse, and 2 of those women had invasive cancers. The approximately 25 controls were women who cleared a single incident HPV16 infection within 12 months without developing precancer or cancer. Case blood was taken at the visit when the lesion was first identified, whereas control blood was taken when infection was no longer detected. For cases, a median interval of about 140 days, with an interquartile range of about 90 to 210 days, was observed between lesion detection and blood sampling. Since only a few of the women had HLA typing available, the possibility that HLA type was acting as a confounder could not be ruled out. An exploratory proof-of-principle case-control study, nested within the Guanacaste HPV Natural History Study in Costa Rica, was conducted to compare TCR repertoires across cervical HPV16 outcomes. Cases and controls were matched on age within five years and on year of sample collection. Median age was about 35 years in cases versus around 40 in controls, and baseline characteristics did not differ significantly. In the parent cohort, around 9,900 women aged 18 or older were enrolled in Guanacaste, Costa Rica, during about 1993 to 1994 and then followed for under 8 years. Five blinded duplicates per group were added as quality controls, so that around 60 samples were obtained: some 50 participants and 10 replicates. Findings and caveats that apply to the study as a whole: Because the number of T cells per sample was unknown, the richness differences could reflect varying T-cell content rather than repertoire biology. By combining richness with V gene abundances, random forest classifiers separated cases from controls with an estimated AUC of roughly 0.8. The cross-sectional design could not show whether associations preceded infection or resulted from it; effector/memory subsets and HPV-specific T cells were not isolated. Across sequencing depths, CIN3+ cases showed significantly higher TCR repertoire richness than controls, but evenness did not differ between the groups.

A word on this clone: Its target antigen remains unknown.

Every participant had a single incident cervical HPV16 infection, and prevalent HPV16 infections were excluded. Cervical HPV DNA was detected by MY09/MY11 PCR and genotyped by dot-blot hybridization. Approximately 15 mL of heparinized blood were centrifuged, and the buffy coat was split into aliquots, frozen at -30 degrees C, and then kept at -80 degrees C. QIAGEN kits were used to extract genomic DNA from the buffy coat specimens. TCR beta CDR3 regions were amplified by multiplex PCR from an average of approximately 1.3 ug genomic DNA per sample using the immunoSEQ assay. The assay corrected primer bias using a complete synthetic TCR repertoire to establish an amplification baseline. Amplicons were sequenced on the Illumina platform. The study's processing was this. Sequence errors were corrected by clustering with frequency ratios and a modified nearest-neighbor algorithm, and the sequences were then analyzed in the immunoSEQ Analyzer using IMGT gene definitions. At each rarefaction depth, TCR richness and evenness were averaged across 20 rarefaction repeats, and samples with fewer sequences than that depth were excluded. Wilcoxon rank sum tests with FDR correction were used to compare V, D and J gene relative abundances between the groups. In the blinded duplicates, the intraclass correlation was less than 97% for TCR richness and averaged about 80% across 65 to 75 gene segments. Sourced from immuneACCESS, this table was stored by TCRdb with only in-frame sequences that have V and J called. A share of the clones is absent; for the studies checked, an unresolved V gene accounts for under half, and the remainder has no known explanation. V and J calls and clone size come straight from that table; D and trimming were deduced from the DNA. The sample's table lists a count of approximately 34,000 clones. Together, the top ten hold under 7% of the sample.

This TCR was recovered from a woman aged 18 to 75 with a cervical HPV16 infection that either progressed to CIN3+ or cleared (not recorded which). The sample consisted of blood buffy coat.

CDR3 DNA, as far as it was read: TGTGCCAGCAGCCGACAGGGTAGGGCCGGGGAG. The resulting protein is CASSRQGRAGE. The whole CDR3 protein reads CASSRQGRAGELFF. This sequence uses TRBV7-2 and TRBJ2-2, with 7 junctional bases fitting TRBD1. The read falls 3 residues short of the CDR3 end, and the missing part is taken from the germline J gene. The germline V gene encodes CDR1 SGHTA and CDR2 FQGNSA. The CDR3 runs 14 amino acids, cysteine and phenylalanine included. Of the CDR3's DNA, 33 bases were read; they are in frame from base 1. For this chain, trimming is 5 bases at the V end and 6 bases at the J end, and the number of junction bases without a gene match is 6.